The entry that follows covers one T cell receptor (beta chain) sequence. The sample originates from a study of long-term antiretroviral therapy in people with HIV. The CDR3 spans 16 residues. CDR1 and CDR2 (germline): SEHNR, FQNEAQ (reference sequence). V lost 2 bases to trimming and J lost 6 bases, with 19 bases between them. Researchers ran immunoSEQ v3.0 at survey level. The protocol was immunoSEQ multiplex PCR, while the TCRdb copy is restricted to in-frame clones and leaves out a portion. The data show about 25,000 clones, about 91% seen once. The TCR comes from a man aged 30-40 years with HIV. The sequencing used unsorted PBMCs, collected around 4.5 years after starting antiretroviral therapy. This chain connects TRBV7-9 to TRBJ1-1, with D possibly being TRBD1 (6 bases). The CDR3 DNA is TGTGCCAGCAGCTTAAACAGGGATTTGTGGTTCGCTGAAGCTTTCTTT. Translated: CASSLNRDLWFAEAFF.